The rows below give T cell receptor beta chains drawn from one sample of a study of shared clonotypes between healthy human individuals. The assay was immunoSEQ multiplex PCR, and TCRdb's table has in-frame clones only and misses some. This sample has a few hundred thousand clones, with over 75% found just once. Sequenced sample: memory CD8+ T cells sorted from blood. The receptors shown here come from a man aged 18 to 29 in good health. CDR3s include the opening cysteine and the closing phenylalanine or tryptophan. Each record gives: clone size, J gene, V gene, D gene, CDR3 protein, CDR3 DNA. D genes are given only for firm matches. Rows give clone size only sometimes, using once, few, many, or a class for an expanded clone.

size: .
J: TRBJ2-1
V: TRBV7-9
D: .
CDR3: CASRENPQGKQFF
DNA: TGTGCCAGCAGAGAGAACCCACAGGGAAAGCAGTTCTTC

size: .
J: TRBJ2-7
V: TRBV10-2
D: .
CDR3: CASSELGDSGEQYF
DNA: TGCGCCAGCAGTGAGCTCGGAGATTCGGGAGAGCAGTACTTC

size: .
J: TRBJ2-4
V: TRBV9
D: .
CDR3: CASSPGRGLAKNIQYF
DNA: TGTGCCAGCAGCCCAGGTAGAGGACTAGCCAAAAACATTCAGTACTTC

size: few
J: TRBJ1-2
V: TRBV9
D: .
CDR3: CASSMGTGYGYTF
DNA: TGTGCCAGCAGCATGGGGACGGGCTATGGCTACACCTTC

size: .
J: TRBJ2-5
V: TRBV29-1
D: .
CDR3: CSVEDHRQAQETQYF
DNA: TGCAGCGTTGAAGATCATAGACAGGCACAAGAGACCCAGTACTTC

size: .
J: TRBJ2-7
V: TRBV6-4
D: .
CDR3: CARIHREEAYEQYF
DNA: TGTGCCAGGATACACAGGGAGGAAGCCTACGAGCAGTACTTC

size: once
J: TRBJ1-1
V: TRBV4-3
D: .
CDR3: CASSQEEGWEVEAFF
DNA: TGCGCCAGCAGCCAAGAGGAGGGATGGGAAGTTGAAGCTTTCTTT

size: .
J: TRBJ2-1
V: TRBV5-8
D: .
CDR3: CASSLTVGEQFF
DNA: TGTGCCAGCAGCCTCACAGTGGGTGAGCAGTTCTTC

size: .
J: TRBJ2-6
V: TRBV7-9
D: TRBD1
CDR3: CASSLPRQGPSSGANVLTF
DNA: TGTGCCAGCAGCTTACCGCGACAGGGGCCGAGCTCTGGGGCCAACGTCCTGACTTTC

size: .
J: TRBJ2-7
V: TRBV7-2
D: .
CDR3: CASSLVAPRYEQYF
DNA: TGTGCCAGCAGCTTAGTCGCCCCACGCTACGAGCAGTACTTC

size: many
J: TRBJ2-3
V: TRBV27
D: TRBD2
CDR3: CASQREGLDTQYF
DNA: TGTGCCAGCCAGCGGGAGGGTCTAGATACGCAGTATTTT

size: .
J: TRBJ2-3
V: TRBV30
D: TRBD2
CDR3: CAWNPSGGLADTQYF
DNA: TGTGCCTGGAACCCTAGCGGGGGGTTGGCAGATACGCAGTATTTT

size: .
J: TRBJ2-3
V: TRBV7-2
D: .
CDR3: CASSLEQSTDTQYF
DNA: TGTGCCAGCAGCTTAGAACAGAGCACAGATACGCAGTATTTT

size: .
J: TRBJ2-7
V: TRBV5-1
D: .
CDR3: CASSPWDGSSYEQYF
DNA: TGCGCCAGCAGCCCGTGGGACGGGTCCTCCTACGAGCAGTACTTC

size: .
J: TRBJ2-3
V: TRBV6-6
D: .
CDR3: CASSLSGTDTQYF
DNA: TGTGCCAGCAGTTTAAGCGGCACAGATACGCAGTATTTT

size: .
J: TRBJ1-6
V: TRBV2
D: TRBD1
CDR3: CASRIIRGRHSPLHF
DNA: TGTGCCAGCAGAATCATCAGGGGGAGGCATTCACCCCTCCACTTT

size: .
J: TRBJ1-2
V: TRBV6-1
D: TRBD1
CDR3: CASKKGTGENYGYTF
DNA: TGTGCCAGCAAGAAGGGGACAGGGGAAAACTATGGCTACACCTTC

size: once
J: TRBJ2-6
V: TRBV7-9
D: TRBD2
CDR3: CASSPPERGAYSGANVLTF
DNA: TGTGCCAGCAGCCCCCCAGAGCGGGGGGCATACTCTGGGGCCAACGTCCTGACTTTC

size: .
J: TRBJ1-3
V: TRBV5-1
D: .
CDR3: CASSWRTLGNTIYF
DNA: TGCGCCAGCAGCTGGAGGACCTTGGGAAACACCATATATTTT

size: .
J: TRBJ2-1
V: TRBV4-1
D: .
CDR3: CASSQEGSPEQFF
DNA: TGCGCCAGCAGCCAAGAAGGTAGCCCTGAGCAGTTCTTC

size: .
J: TRBJ2-1
V: TRBV4-1
D: .
CDR3: CASSQVAGYNEQFF
DNA: TGCGCCAGCAGCCAAGTCGCCGGATACAATGAGCAGTTCTTC

size: .
J: TRBJ2-1
V: TRBV5-1
D: TRBD1
CDR3: CASSLDTGGIYNEQFF
DNA: TGCGCCAGCAGCTTGGACACAGGGGGTATCTACAATGAGCAGTTCTTC

size: .
J: TRBJ2-5
V: TRBV5-4
D: .
CDR3: CASSQDGRGETQYF
DNA: TGCGCCAGCAGCCAAGATGGACGGGGAGAGACCCAGTACTTC